The rows below give T cell receptor beta chains drawn from one sample of a study of T cell repertoires in cytomegalovirus infection. These receptors have no known antigen. Each CDR3 protein gets one entry after TCRdb re-called the reads with MiXCR. The sample lists about half a million distinct CDR3 sequences, approximately 40% occurring once. Sequenced material: cultured PBMCs, taken from culture after CMV antigen stimulation. These receptors were taken from a human donor in good health (CMV status not recorded). Some clones in this sample may be carry-over from other donors' samples. Each CDR3 is given with its conserved first and last residue. Each record gives: clone size, V gene, CDR3 length, D gene, J gene, CDR3 protein, CDR3 DNA. A D gene is named only where the DNA matches it firmly. Clone sizes are given selectively: once, few, many, or a class where the clone is expanded.

clone_size: few; v_call: TRBV12-3/TRBV12-4; cdr3_length: 13; d_call: NA; j_call: TRBJ1-2; cdr3_aa: CASSLDRSSGYTF; cdr3_nt: TGTGCCAGCAGCCTAGACCGATCCAGTGGCTACACCTTC
clone_size: NA; v_call: TRBV19; cdr3_length: 14; d_call: NA; j_call: TRBJ2-3; cdr3_aa: CASSSGPSTDTQYF; cdr3_nt: TGTGCCAGTAGCTCGGGACCTAGCACAGATACGCAGTATTTT
clone_size: few; v_call: TRBV2; cdr3_length: 13; d_call: NA; j_call: TRBJ1-1; cdr3_aa: CASSLDVNTEAFF; cdr3_nt: TGTGCCAGCAGTCTGGACGTGAACACTGAAGCTTTCTTT
clone_size: NA; v_call: TRBV6-2/TRBV6-3; cdr3_length: 15; d_call: TRBD2; j_call: TRBJ2-5; cdr3_aa: CASSFIAGSQETQYF; cdr3_nt: TGTGCCAGCAGTTTCATAGCGGGAAGCCAAGAGACCCAGTACTTC
clone_size: few; v_call: TRBV7-6; cdr3_length: 13; d_call: NA; j_call: TRBJ2-1; cdr3_aa: CASSPTSYNEQFF; cdr3_nt: TGTGCCAGCAGTCCCACCTCCTACAATGAGCAGTTCTTC
clone_size: NA; v_call: TRBV6-5; cdr3_length: 14; d_call: NA; j_call: TRBJ1-1; cdr3_aa: CASSRTGWDTEAFF; cdr3_nt: TGTGCCAGCAGCCGAACAGGGTGGGACACTGAAGCTTTCTTT
clone_size: NA; v_call: TRBV5-4; cdr3_length: 15; d_call: TRBD2; j_call: TRBJ2-1; cdr3_aa: CASTWGVAGENEQFF; cdr3_nt: TGTGCCAGCACCTGGGGCGTAGCGGGAGAGAATGAGCAGTTCTTC
clone_size: few; v_call: TRBV7-2; cdr3_length: 16; d_call: NA; j_call: TRBJ2-4; cdr3_aa: CASSQMGLHSGDIQYF; cdr3_nt: TGTGCCAGCAGCCAAATGGGACTCCACTCCGGGGACATTCAGTACTTC
clone_size: NA; v_call: TRBV11-2; cdr3_length: 17; d_call: NA; j_call: TRBJ1-2; cdr3_aa: CASSPRGYRGSNYGYTF; cdr3_nt: TGTGCCAGCAGCCCGAGAGGTTATAGGGGATCCAACTATGGCTACACCTTC
clone_size: NA; v_call: TRBV12-3/TRBV12-4; cdr3_length: 17; d_call: TRBD2; j_call: TRBJ2-3; cdr3_aa: CASSKQLAGDFTDTQYF; cdr3_nt: TGTGCCAGCAGCAAACAACTAGCGGGGGATTTCACAGATACGCAGTATTTT
clone_size: NA; v_call: TRBV10-3; cdr3_length: 16; d_call: TRBD2; j_call: TRBJ2-3; cdr3_aa: CAISVLGTTSTDTQYF; cdr3_nt: TGTGCCATCAGTGTGTTGGGGACTACAAGCACAGATACGCAGTATTTT
clone_size: NA; v_call: TRBV6-6; cdr3_length: 13; d_call: NA; j_call: TRBJ2-5; cdr3_aa: CASSYFERETQYF; cdr3_nt: TGTGCCAGCAGTTACTTTGAGAGGGAGACCCAGTACTTC
clone_size: few; v_call: TRBV7-2; cdr3_length: 15; d_call: NA; j_call: TRBJ2-5; cdr3_aa: CASSFLGGSGETQYF; cdr3_nt: TGTGCCAGCAGCTTCTTAGGGGGTAGCGGAGAGACCCAGTACTTC
clone_size: NA; v_call: TRBV7-8; cdr3_length: 15; d_call: NA; j_call: TRBJ1-4; cdr3_aa: CASSSLTTLSEKLFF; cdr3_nt: TGTGCCAGCAGCAGCCTGACAACGCTTTCTGAAAAACTGTTTTTT
clone_size: few; v_call: TRBV5-4; cdr3_length: 17; d_call: TRBD2; j_call: TRBJ2-3; cdr3_aa: CASRRTILAGGADTQYF; cdr3_nt: TGTGCCAGCAGACGAACCATTTTAGCGGGGGGTGCAGATACGCAGTATTTT
clone_size: NA; v_call: TRBV12-3/TRBV12-4; cdr3_length: 16; d_call: TRBD2; j_call: TRBJ2-7; cdr3_aa: CASSTTGTSGAHEQYF; cdr3_nt: TGTGCCAGCAGCACGACCGGGACTAGCGGGGCCCACGAGCAGTACTTC
clone_size: NA; v_call: TRBV11-2; cdr3_length: 13; d_call: TRBD1; j_call: TRBJ2-7; cdr3_aa: CASSKGQGNEQYF; cdr3_nt: TGTGCCAGCAGCAAGGGACAGGGGAACGAGCAGTACTTC
clone_size: NA; v_call: TRBV29-1; cdr3_length: 12; d_call: NA; j_call: TRBJ2-3; cdr3_aa: CSARPSTDTQYF; cdr3_nt: TGCAGTGCCAGGCCTAGCACAGATACGCAGTATTTT
clone_size: NA; v_call: TRBV7-2; cdr3_length: 14; d_call: NA; j_call: TRBJ2-1; cdr3_aa: CASSQGFYASEQFF; cdr3_nt: TGTGCCAGCAGCCAGGGCTTTTATGCCAGTGAGCAGTTCTTC
clone_size: NA; v_call: TRBV20-1; cdr3_length: 14; d_call: NA; j_call: TRBJ1-5; cdr3_aa: CSASILAGNQPQHF; cdr3_nt: TGCAGTGCTAGTATACTCGCCGGCAATCAGCCCCAGCATTTT
clone_size: NA; v_call: TRBV6-1; cdr3_length: 17; d_call: TRBD2; j_call: TRBJ2-1; cdr3_aa: CASSSQGGAGGYNEQFF; cdr3_nt: TGTGCCAGCAGTTCCCAGGGGGGAGCGGGGGGCTACAATGAGCAGTTCTTC
clone_size: NA; v_call: TRBV4-1; cdr3_length: 16; d_call: NA; j_call: TRBJ2-5; cdr3_aa: CASSQSTSRGQETQYF; cdr3_nt: TGCGCCAGCAGCCAAAGCACGAGTCGGGGGCAAGAGACCCAGTACTTC
clone_size: NA; v_call: TRBV10-3; cdr3_length: 15; d_call: TRBD1; j_call: TRBJ1-1; cdr3_aa: CATGETGRMNTEAFF; cdr3_nt: TGTGCCACAGGGGAGACAGGGCGAATGAACACTGAAGCTTTCTTT
clone_size: once; v_call: TRBV2; cdr3_length: 15; d_call: NA; j_call: TRBJ2-6; cdr3_aa: CASSETGLGANVLTF; cdr3_nt: TGTGCCAGCAGTGAAACCGGCCTCGGGGCCAACGTCCTGACTTTC
clone_size: many; v_call: TRBV7-8; cdr3_length: 16; d_call: TRBD2; j_call: TRBJ2-2; cdr3_aa: CASSPGGADSNGELFF; cdr3_nt: TGTGCCAGCAGCCCGGGGGGGGCGGATTCAAACGGGGAGCTGTTTTTT
clone_size: few; v_call: TRBV2; cdr3_length: 13; d_call: TRBD1; j_call: TRBJ2-1; cdr3_aa: CASLRRTGTEQFF; cdr3_nt: TGTGCCAGCTTAAGACGGACAGGGACTGAGCAGTTCTTC
clone_size: NA; v_call: TRBV11-2; cdr3_length: 13; d_call: NA; j_call: TRBJ1-1; cdr3_aa: CASSLSVDTEAFF; cdr3_nt: TGTGCCAGCAGCTTAAGTGTCGACACTGAAGCTTTCTTT
clone_size: many; v_call: TRBV7-2; cdr3_length: 14; d_call: NA; j_call: TRBJ2-1; cdr3_aa: CASSFAGTYNEQFF; cdr3_nt: TGTGCCAGCAGCTTCGCCGGGACCTACAATGAGCAGTTCTTC
clone_size: few; v_call: TRBV11-2; cdr3_length: 14; d_call: NA; j_call: TRBJ2-7; cdr3_aa: CASSPGLSSYEQYF; cdr3_nt: TGTGCCAGCAGCCCGGGACTCAGCTCCTACGAGCAGTACTTC
clone_size: once; v_call: TRBV7-9; cdr3_length: 15; d_call: TRBD2; j_call: TRBJ2-3; cdr3_aa: CASSFRLAVADTHYF; cdr3_nt: TGTGCCAGCAGCTTTCGACTAGCGGTGGCAGATACGCATTATTTT
clone_size: NA; v_call: TRBV20-1; cdr3_length: 16; d_call: TRBD1; j_call: TRBJ1-5; cdr3_aa: CSARTGGDYSNQPQHF; cdr3_nt: TGCAGTGCTAGGACAGGGGGAGACTATAGCAATCAGCCCCAGCATTTT
clone_size: NA; v_call: TRBV19; cdr3_length: 16; d_call: NA; j_call: TRBJ1-2; cdr3_aa: CASSIRSTNLRNGYTF; cdr3_nt: TGTGCCAGTAGTATTAGATCGACAAACTTACGGAATGGCTACACCTTC
clone_size: NA; v_call: TRBV25-1; cdr3_length: 14; d_call: NA; j_call: TRBJ1-5; cdr3_aa: CASSPTGSGQPQHF; cdr3_nt: TGTGCCAGCAGCCCCACAGGGTCGGGGCAGCCCCAGCATTTT
clone_size: few; v_call: TRBV7-9; cdr3_length: 15; d_call: TRBD2; j_call: TRBJ2-7; cdr3_aa: CASSTRTSLGYEQYF; cdr3_nt: TGTGCCAGCAGCACGCGGACTAGCCTAGGCTACGAGCAGTACTTC
clone_size: few; v_call: TRBV7-2; cdr3_length: 12; d_call: NA; j_call: TRBJ1-2; cdr3_aa: CASSLGLYGYTF; cdr3_nt: TGTGCCAGCAGCTTAGGACTCTATGGCTACACCTTC
clone_size: NA; v_call: TRBV6-5; cdr3_length: 17; d_call: TRBD1; j_call: TRBJ1-2; cdr3_aa: CASSLGQGAPRNYGYTF; cdr3_nt: TGTGCCAGCAGTTTGGGACAGGGGGCTCCCAGGAACTATGGCTACACCTTC
clone_size: NA; v_call: TRBV19; cdr3_length: 14; d_call: NA; j_call: TRBJ1-1; cdr3_aa: CASTYGGMNTEAFF; cdr3_nt: TGTGCCAGTACCTATGGAGGGATGAACACTGAAGCTTTCTTT
clone_size: few; v_call: TRBV7-2; cdr3_length: 15; d_call: NA; j_call: TRBJ1-1; cdr3_aa: CASSLLGGGNTEAFF; cdr3_nt: TGTGCCAGCAGCCTACTGGGCGGGGGGAACACTGAAGCTTTCTTT
clone_size: NA; v_call: TRBV24-1; cdr3_length: 17; d_call: TRBD1; j_call: TRBJ2-1; cdr3_aa: CATSDPGQGALYNEQFF; cdr3_nt: TGTGCCACCAGTGACCCCGGACAGGGGGCTTTATACAATGAGCAGTTCTTC
clone_size: NA; v_call: TRBV7-8; cdr3_length: 14; d_call: TRBD2; j_call: TRBJ2-2; cdr3_aa: CASSYRLAAGELFF; cdr3_nt: TGTGCCAGCAGCTACCGACTAGCCGCCGGGGAGCTGTTTTTT
clone_size: few; v_call: TRBV7-8; cdr3_length: 14; d_call: NA; j_call: TRBJ1-5; cdr3_aa: CASSLPGSNQPQHF; cdr3_nt: TGTGCCAGCAGCTTACCAGGGAGCAATCAGCCCCAGCATTTT
clone_size: NA; v_call: TRBV7-6; cdr3_length: 15; d_call: TRBD2; j_call: TRBJ2-3; cdr3_aa: CASSSSGASTDTQYF; cdr3_nt: TGTGCCAGCAGCTCTAGCGGGGCTAGCACAGATACGCAGTATTTT
clone_size: few; v_call: TRBV7-2; cdr3_length: 13; d_call: NA; j_call: TRBJ1-2; cdr3_aa: CASTPGRDYGYTF; cdr3_nt: TGTGCCAGCACCCCCGGACGGGACTATGGCTACACCTTC
clone_size: NA; v_call: TRBV2; cdr3_length: 13; d_call: NA; j_call: TRBJ1-4; cdr3_aa: CASKSGVREKLFF; cdr3_nt: TGTGCCAGCAAGAGTGGGGTGCGTGAAAAACTGTTTTTT
clone_size: NA; v_call: TRBV7-2; cdr3_length: 15; d_call: NA; j_call: TRBJ1-4; cdr3_aa: CASSQMPGRYEKLFF; cdr3_nt: TGTGCCAGCAGTCAAATGCCAGGGCGATATGAAAAACTGTTTTTT
clone_size: few; v_call: TRBV7-2; cdr3_length: 16; d_call: NA; j_call: TRBJ2-7; cdr3_aa: CASSLAGGPTSYEQYF; cdr3_nt: TGTGCCAGCAGCTTAGCGGGGGGCCCGACCTCCTACGAGCAGTACTTC
clone_size: few; v_call: TRBV7-2; cdr3_length: 15; d_call: NA; j_call: TRBJ1-2; cdr3_aa: CASSLGTGGFYGYTF; cdr3_nt: TGTGCCAGCAGCTTAGGGACCGGAGGGTTCTATGGCTACACCTTC
clone_size: NA; v_call: TRBV20-1; cdr3_length: 12; d_call: TRBD1; j_call: TRBJ2-7; cdr3_aa: CSASQGVNEQYF; cdr3_nt: TGCAGTGCTTCCCAGGGGGTGAACGAGCAGTACTTC
clone_size: few; v_call: TRBV18; cdr3_length: 16; d_call: NA; j_call: TRBJ1-5; cdr3_aa: CASSPPGDNSNQPQHF; cdr3_nt: TGTGCCAGCTCACCACCAGGGGACAATAGCAATCAGCCCCAGCATTTT
clone_size: NA; v_call: TRBV24-1; cdr3_length: 17; d_call: NA; j_call: TRBJ1-5; cdr3_aa: CATSDSRAGRLNQPQHF; cdr3_nt: TGTGCCACCAGTGACTCACGCGCAGGACGCCTCAATCAGCCCCAGCATTTT
clone_size: NA; v_call: TRBV5-8; cdr3_length: 14; d_call: NA; j_call: TRBJ2-2; cdr3_aa: CASRERYRTGELFF; cdr3_nt: TGTGCCAGCAGAGAGAGATACCGGACCGGGGAGCTGTTTTTT
clone_size: few; v_call: TRBV27; cdr3_length: 15; d_call: TRBD2; j_call: TRBJ2-2; cdr3_aa: CASSSSGSRTGELFF; cdr3_nt: TGTGCCAGCAGTTCAAGCGGGAGCCGAACCGGGGAGCTGTTTTTT
clone_size: NA; v_call: TRBV12-3/TRBV12-4; cdr3_length: 16; d_call: NA; j_call: TRBJ1-2; cdr3_aa: CASSRRGLGANYGYTF; cdr3_nt: TGTGCCAGCAGTCGAAGGGGACTCGGGGCTAACTATGGCTACACCTTC
clone_size: few; v_call: TRBV7-2; cdr3_length: 15; d_call: NA; j_call: TRBJ2-5; cdr3_aa: CASSLFMGGEETQYF; cdr3_nt: TGTGCCAGCAGCTTATTCATGGGGGGTGAAGAGACCCAGTACTTC